Listed here are 9 T cell receptor beta chains from one sample, sequenced in a study of beta chain features in type 1 diabetes. Expressed TCRB transcripts got sequenced, as all isolated RNA was reverse transcribed. Produced via immunoSEQ multiplex PCR; TCRdb's table is partial and in-frame only. The sample lists some 150,000 clones, 10% occurring once. Sequenced: naive CD4+ T cells from blood. The receptors here all came from a man between 18 and 35 years old in good health.

The sample holds a few counts of this clone. The gene calls are TRBV28 and TRBJ2-4; 8 bases align to TRBD1. Per the germline V gene, CDR1 is MDHEN and CDR2 is SYDVKM. V lost 7 bases to trimming and J lost 4 bases; unmatched junction nucleotides: 9. There are 15 residues in the CDR3. The CDR3 here is CASISGQAEKNIQYF. DNA of the CDR3: TGTGCCAGCATCTCGGGACAGGCTGAGAAAAACATTCAGTACTTC.

The chain has TRBV30 and TRBJ2-7; TRBD2 aligns across 9 bases. The CDR3 is made up of 14 amino acids. Looked up from germline, CDR1 is GTSNPN and CDR2 is SVGIG (reference sequence). V was clipped by 3 bases and J by 5 bases; unmatched bases: 8. The CDR3 DNA reads as TGTGCCTGGAGGCAAGCGGGGGGCAAGAACGAGCAGTACTTC. This translates into CAWRQAGGKNEQYF. The full variable domain, with the rest looked up from reference TRBV30 and TRBJ2-7, is SQTIHQWPATLVQPVGSPLSLECTVEGTSNPNLYWYRQAAGRGLQLLFYSVGIGQISSEVPQNLSASRPQDRQFILSSKKLLLSDSGFYLCAWRQAGGKNEQYFGPGTRLTVT.

This chain uses TRBV18 with TRBJ2-2; TRBD1 matches at 7 bases. The V segment lost 6 bases and the J segment 6 bases; nucleotides outside the gene matches: 4. The CDR3 extends over 13 amino acids. Germline V gene data show CDR1 as KGHSH and CDR2 as LQKENI. The CDR3 protein is CASSMTGPGELFF. CDR3 DNA: TGTGCCAGCTCGATGACAGGGCCCGGGGAGCTGTTTTTT.

This clone has just a few counts. The chain links TRBV30 to TRBJ1-5; 9 bases are shared with TRBD1. The J segment lost 7 bases and the V segment lost 0 bases, leaving 7 bases of the junction unmatched. The CDR3 has 15 amino acids. Per germline, CDR1 GTSNPN and CDR2 SVGIG (reference sequence). CDR3 DNA sequence: TGTGCCTGGAGTGTTTTAGGGACAGGGATGCAGCCCCAGCATTTT. This codes for CAWSVLGTGMQPQHF.

The V gene is TRBV6-5, the J gene TRBJ2-3, with D unclear. This CDR3 has 14 amino acids. The germline gives CDR1 MNHEY, CDR2 SVGAGI. V shed 10 bases and J shed 0 bases, with 14 bases lying between them. The CDR3 loop reads CATRPDSSTDTQYF. Written as DNA, the CDR3 is TGTGCCACCAGACCAGACTCTAGCACAGATACGCAGTATTTT.

This clone was observed at least ten times. This chain joins TRBV7-9 and TRBJ2-3; TRBD1 aligns across 7 bases. Germline V gene sequence: CDR1 SEHNR, CDR2 FQNEAQ (reference sequence). V lost 2 bases, J lost 5 bases, and 10 bases stayed unmatched. The CDR3 covers 16 residues. Here the CDR3 DNA reads TGTGCCAGCAGCTTACTTCTGACAGGGTTGGGAGATACGCAGTATTTT. Its protein is CASSLLLTGLGDTQYF.

This clone was seen at least ten times. The rearrangement joins TRBV7-2 to TRBJ2-3; 10 bases agree with TRBD2. Trimming at V came to 4 bases and at J to 3 bases, leaving 7 bases not matched to a gene. CDR1 and CDR2 from the germline V gene are SGHTA and FQGNSA. The CDR3 length is 16 residues. DNA for the CDR3: TGTGCCAGCAGCTCGATACCGGGACTAGCGACAGATACGCAGTATTTT. Its protein is CASSSIPGLATDTQYF.

This clone was detected a few times. This chain links TRBV5-4 with TRBJ2-1, with 8 bases fitting TRBD2. Germline-derived CDR1 and CDR2 are SGHNT and YYREEE (reference sequence). V was pared by 0 bases and J by 8 bases, with 7 bases of the junction left unmatched. The CDR3 consists of 15 residues. The CDR3 coding sequence is TGTGCCAGCAGCTTGGCCGGGACTAGTGCCCATGAGCAGTTCTTC. Translation: CASSLAGTSAHEQFF.

This clone was counted between two and nine times. Sequence at one end of the junction differs from germline and may be a read error. V usage is TRBV4-2 and J usage is TRBJ2-3, with TRBD2 identical over 12 bases. Germline CDR1 reads LGHNA; CDR2 reads YNFKEQ. The CDR3 extends over 16 amino acids. The CDR3 loop is CASSQELAGGQDTQYF. Written as DNA, the CDR3 is TGTGCCAGCAGCCAAGAGCTAGCGGGGGGGCAAGATACCCAGTATTTT.